The clone carrying this T cell receptor (beta chain) has just a few counts. As yet, its antigen is unknown. Trimming pared 9 bases from V and 4 bases from J, leaving 22 bases between. The CDR3 is 15 amino acids. Germline CDR1 reads MDHEN; CDR2 reads SYDVKM. The data derive from a study of metastatic and nonmetastatic thyroid tumors. About the study: Malignant and benign thyroid patients had repertoires compared in peripheral blood and tumor or nodule tissue. Notes on the study in general: Benign nodules were reported to have significantly lower TCR beta diversity than malignant thyroid tumors, in blood and tumor.

Authors' analysis steps: Differences in CDR3 between clinicopathological groups were drawn on to build a classifier intended to discriminate distant-metastatic papillary thyroid cancer patients. TCRdb redid the clone calls on the PCR reads using MiXCR. Here the V and J calls rest on TCRdb's processing, not on the authors' analysis. The table shows some 35,000 clones, with around 32% occurring only once. Patients were all untreated before their thyroid surgery. The rearrangement uses TRBV28 and TRBJ2-7; unclear D gene. The receptor's source is a female donor with papillary thyroid cancer or a benign thyroid nodule (not recorded which). Some clones in this sample may be carry-over from other donors' samples. The sequenced material came from blood. The DNA for the CDR3 is TGTGCCAGATTACCCCCGGTTACGAGTTCATACGAGCAGTACTTC. Its translation: CARLPPVTSSYEQYF.